This T cell receptor beta chain was found in a study of blood T cell repertoires in COVID-19. Study-level background: Samples taken during acute and convalescent COVID-19 were collected in the United States, Italy and Spain. PBMCs, B-cell-depleted T cells, or T cells provided the cDNA or gDNA that made up the material.

In the study's own analysis: Amplifying reference gene primers gave estimates of nucleated cell counts. Repertoires were generated with immunoSEQ multiplex PCR, while TCRdb's copy carries only in-frame clones and drops some. For V, J and clone size, that table is used; D and trimming come from the DNA. Of 95,000 to 150,000 clones listed, around 79% are singletons. This clone was picked up one time. CDR1 is SGHTA and CDR2 is FQGNSA in the germline V gene. The V gene end was trimmed by 4 bases and the J gene end by 5 bases; junction bases not matched to a gene: 4. The length of the CDR3 is 13 residues. The sequenced material came from peripheral blood. V is TRBV7-2 and J is TRBJ1-1; TRBD1 aligns across 7 bases. The sequence was obtained from a man between 65 and 85 years old with acute or convalescent COVID-19. DNA of the CDR3: TGTGCCAGCAGCTCAGGGGGTTGGACTGAAGCTTTCTTT. Protein: CASSSGGWTEAFF.